This T cell receptor (beta chain) was obtained from a study of blood T cell repertoires in COVID-19. As for the study in general: COVID-19 samples from acute and convalescent phases originated in the United States, Italy and Spain. T cells, B-cell-depleted T cells, or PBMCs provided the cDNA or gDNA that served as material.

Those enrolled in Seattle joined during active infection and were followed longitudinally afterward. The trim removed 4 bases at V and 7 bases at J, leaving 8 bases unmatched. CDR3 length: 15 residues. The germline V gene has CDR1 SGHRS and CDR2 YFSETQ. Here immunoSEQ multiplex PCR was the method, and the copy in TCRdb shows in-frame clones only, minus some. The table lists more than 350,000 clones, roughly 90% of them singletons. V is TRBV5-1 and J is TRBJ2-1, with 10 bases matching TRBD1. The origin of this receptor is a woman aged 25 to 45 with COVID-19, enrolled during active disease. The specimen was peripheral blood. CDR3 in DNA: TGCGCCAGCAGCGTGACAGGGGGCGCGGATAATGAGCAGTTCTTC. The encoded protein is CASSVTGGADNEQFF.